This T cell receptor beta chain was documented in a study of blood T cells in healthy people across ages. The wider study: Per two T cells, about one barcoded beta molecule was captured through template switching. General observations from the study: Estimates drawn from one million T cells were deemed to understate diversity.

Worth noting for this clonotype: Its target is unknown.

Trimming took 6 bases from V and 6 from J, leaving 15 bases between them. This CDR3 spans 13 amino acids. Germline V gives CDR1 DFQATT, CDR2 SNEGSKA (reference sequence). Healthy Caucasian individuals from Russia aged roughly 6 to 100 were enrolled as donors. Total RNA was isolated from each sample in quantities of at least 5 micrograms. A sample-barcoded 5' primer and a J-beta primer mix were used in a second PCR of about 7 to 12 cycles. Each CDR3 protein is one row after TCRdb ran MiXCR on the 5' RACE reads. The sample consists of hundreds of thousands of distinct CDR3 sequences, 45% to 50% of them appearing once.

Material: blood. V is TRBV20-1 and J is TRBJ2-1, with D hard to call. This sequence originates from a man aged 30 to 45 in good health. CDR3 in amino acids: CSAYPTVGNEQFF. Here the CDR3 DNA reads TGCAGTGCGTACCCAACGGTAGGCAATGAGCAGTTCTTC.